This T cell receptor (beta chain) was identified during a study of shared clonotypes between healthy human individuals. Study as a whole: Those who served as donors were a couple of women and a few men between the ages of 18 and 49. The study, taken as a whole, reports: Sample collection involved blood only; tissue repertoires are likely different. Large depth notwithstanding, sorted-subset sequencing proved incomplete by rarefaction.

On this clone: No antigen is known for it.

Germline assignment: CDR1 SGHAT and CDR2 FQDESV (reference sequence). CDR3 length: 13 residues. J gave up 9 bases and V 1 base, and 3 bases lay outside the gene matches. Sequenced by immunoSEQ multiplex PCR; TCRdb stores in-frame clones only, minus some. The profile shows just over 2,000,000 clones, 90% to 95% of them singletons. This sequence originates from a man aged 18 to 30 in good health. V and J are TRBV11-1 and TRBJ2-3; 8 bases align to TRBD2. Material: naive CD4+ T cells sorted from blood. Noted subset: CD45RA+ positively selected. CDR3 in amino acids: CASSLDVAGTQYF. The CDR3 region has the DNA TGTGCCAGCAGCTTAGACGTAGCGGGGACGCAGTATTTT.